This entry lists 20 T cell receptor beta chains sequenced from one sample in a study of T cells of healthy individuals. MiXCR was run by TCRdb on the 5' RACE reads, yielding one entry per CDR3 protein. This table has some 85,000 distinct CDR3 sequences, roughly 5% appearing once. These receptors all come from a female donor in good health.

J is TRBJ2-2 and V is TRBV3-1; TRBD1 matches 10 bases. Per the germline V gene, CDR1 is LGHDT and CDR2 is YNNKEL (reference sequence). V lost 4 bases to trimming and J lost 5 bases; unmatched junction nucleotides: 7. The CDR3 contains 16 residues. The CDR3 DNA sequence: TGTGCCAGCAGCCCCCCGGACAGGGGGGAGACCGGGGAGCTGTTTTTT. It codes for CASSPPDRGETGELFF.

This chain joins TRBV20-1 and TRBJ2-3; D not resolved. The CDR3 contains 12 residues. Germline V gene data show CDR1 as DFQATT and CDR2 as SNEGSKA (reference sequence). Between the trimmed V and J ends, which lost 1 base and 6 bases, there was a span of 8 bases. Here the CDR3 DNA reads TGCAGTGCTAGAGTTCCATTCGATACGCAGTATTTT. Its protein product is CSARVPFDTQYF.

This clonotype was picked up many times. J is TRBJ1-1 and V is TRBV7-2, with 7 bases lining up with TRBD1. CDR3 size: 15 residues. The V and J ends lost 6 bases and 1 base, in that order; junction bases with no gene match: 8. The germline CDR1 and CDR2 sequences are SGHTA and FQGNSA. DNA of the CDR3: TGTGCCAGCAGAAAACCGGGACAGAGGAACACTGAAGCTTTCTTT. Translation: CASRKPGQRNTEAFF.

In this sample, this clonotype turned up many times. V gene TRBV5-4 combines with J gene TRBJ2-3; D not resolved. Per germline, CDR1 SGHNT and CDR2 YYREEE (reference sequence). Trimming shortened V by 3 bases and J by 6 bases, and 8 bases separated the two germline ends. The CDR3 has 12 residues. DNA of the CDR3: TGTGCCAGCAGCTCATCTTTGGATACGCAGTATTTT. Translation: CASSSSLDTQYF.

This clonotype came up a few times. The chain recombines TRBV29-1 with TRBJ2-4; 10 bases are shared with TRBD1. The CDR3 runs to 14 residues. CDR1 and CDR2 (germline): SQVTM, ANQGSEA. The ends lost 6 bases at V and 8 bases at J; junction bases unmatched: 10. In DNA form, the CDR3 reads TGCAGCGTGACGGATGGACAGGGGGGATACATTCAGTACTTC. Its protein product is CSVTDGQGGYIQYF.

CDR3 residues: CASSLGGDEQFF. The CDR3 DNA reads TGTGCCAGCAGCTTGGGGGGAGATGAGCAGTTCTTC. V is TRBV13 and J is TRBJ2-1; weak D call: TRBD2 (6 bases). Germline-derived CDR1 and CDR2 are PRHDT and FYEKMQ (reference sequence). This CDR3 spans 12 amino acids. V was shortened by 3 bases and J by 8 bases, with 8 bases between the two germline ends.

This clonotype was seen only a few times. The genes are TRBV5-8 and TRBJ2-5, with TRBD2 identical over 7 bases. Per germline, CDR1 SGHTS and CDR2 YDEGEE. V lost 5 bases and J lost 0; bases outside the gene matches: 4. CDR3 length: 14 residues. The CDR3 DNA follows: TGTGCCAGCAGTAGCGGGTTCTACCAAGAGACCCAGTACTTC. Translation gives CASSSGFYQETQYF.

A few counts support this clonotype. The V gene is TRBV6-4, the J gene TRBJ1-1; 8 bases are a match to TRBD1. The junction had 6 bases not matched to a gene; V was cut back by 3 bases and J by 9 bases. CDR3 length: 13 amino acids. The V gene's germline CDR1 is MRHNA and CDR2 SNTAGT. The CDR3 bases are TGTGCCAGCAGTGAGGACAGGGACGCGAAAGCTTTCTTT. Encoded protein: CASSEDRDAKAFF.

This clonotype was observed at least ten times. J is TRBJ2-1 and V is TRBV11-2, with TRBD2 matching over 8 bases. V lost 5 bases and J lost 11; bases outside the gene matches: 14. Germline V gene data show CDR1 as SGHAT and CDR2 as FQNNGV. This CDR3 is 15 amino acids long. DNA of the CDR3: TGTGCCAGCAGCCGTCTCATGAGCCGGGAGGGTAAGCAGTTCTTC. Protein sequence: CASSRLMSREGKQFF.

The sample holds a few counts of this clonotype. The chain carries TRBV6-6 and TRBJ2-2; D is undetermined. Germline lookup yields CDR1 MNHNY and CDR2 SVGAGI (reference sequence). Trimming took off 6 bases at V and 2 bases at J, with 1 base between the two ends. The CDR3 spans 11 residues. The CDR3 bases are TGTGCCAGCAGAAACACCGGGGAGCTGTTTTTT. Translating it yields CASRNTGELFF.

The chain joins TRBV29-1 to TRBJ1-1; 7 bases fit TRBD1. The length of the CDR3 is 10 residues. V lost 7 bases to trimming and J lost 7 bases; unmatched junction nucleotides: 3. In germline, CDR1 is SQVTM, CDR2 ANQGSEA. The CDR3 region is CSAGQLEAFF. The CDR3 DNA reads TGCAGCGCGGGACAGCTTGAAGCTTTCTTT.

This clonotype was recorded a few times. This chain links TRBV9 with TRBJ1-1, with TRBD1 identical over 11 bases. The CDR3 runs 15 residues. V shed 4 bases, J shed 4 bases, and the junction held 6 bases outside the gene matches. Germline CDR1 reads SGDLS; CDR2 reads YYNGEE. CDR3 in DNA: TGTGCCAGCAGCCCCGGACAGGGGGCCGGCACTGAAGCTTTCTTT. Its translation: CASSPGQGAGTEAFF.

V and J are TRBV4-3 and TRBJ1-5; 8 bases map to TRBD1. CDR3 size: 14 residues. J lost 6 bases, V lost 4 bases, and 5 bases had no gene match. The germline V gene encodes CDR1 LGHNA and CDR2 YSLEER. CDR3 nucleotide sequence: TGCGCCAGCAGCCGAGCAGGGGGCATTCAGCCCCAGCATTTT. Translation: CASSRAGGIQPQHF.

This clonotype was picked up many times. V is TRBV20-1 and J is TRBJ1-1; D gene uncertain. The CDR3 is 15 residues long. Germline V lookup: CDR1 DFQATT, CDR2 SNEGSKA (reference sequence). V was shortened by 6 bases and J by 2 bases, with 19 bases between the two germline ends. CDR3 residues: CSATVFSMANTEAFF. DNA of the CDR3: TGCAGTGCCACCGTCTTCTCGATGGCTAACACTGAAGCTTTCTTT.

By its share, this clonotype is medium-sized. V is TRBV20-1 and J is TRBJ2-1, with TRBD2 identical over 8 bases. The length of the CDR3 is 13 residues. Looked up from germline, CDR1 is DFQATT and CDR2 is SNEGSKA (reference sequence). The V and J ends lost 7 bases and 6 bases, in that order; junction bases with no gene match: 8. CDR3 DNA: TGCAGTGGGGCCAGGACTAGCTTCAATGAGCAGTTCTTC. It yields the protein CSGARTSFNEQFF.

This clonotype appeared many times. The chain recombines TRBV20-1 with TRBJ2-5; 12 positions agree with TRBD2. The CDR3 covers 13 residues. J gave up 5 bases and V 6 bases, and 4 bases lay outside the gene matches. Germline CDR1 and CDR2: DFQATT and SNEGSKA (reference sequence). CDR3 residues: CSARLAGVETQYF. The CDR3 DNA follows: TGCAGTGCGAGACTAGCGGGGGTGGAGACCCAGTACTTC.

The rearrangement uses TRBV18 and TRBJ2-7; D is perhaps TRBD2 (5 bases). Trimming removed 1 base from V and 3 bases from J, with 10 bases in between. CDR3 size: 14 residues. CDR1 is KGHSH and CDR2 is LQKENI in the germline V gene. CDR3 protein: CASSPREGSYEQYF. The CDR3 DNA reads as TGTGCCAGCTCACCACGCGAGGGAAGCTACGAGCAGTACTTC.

In this sample, this clonotype turned up a few times. The genes are TRBV30 and TRBJ1-5; 7 nucleotides match TRBD1. Germline V gene sequence: CDR1 GTSNPN, CDR2 SVGIG (reference sequence). The CDR3 totals 14 residues. V gave up 4 bases and J gave up 2 bases; unmatched junction bases: 5. The CDR3 here is CAWNSQGRNQPQHF. In nucleotides, the CDR3 is TGTGCCTGGAATTCACAGGGGCGCAATCAGCCCCAGCATTTT.

Ten or more counts support this clonotype. The CDR3 sequence: CASSQVGRGTYEQYF. The CDR3 region has the DNA TGTGCCAGCAGCCAAGTCGGCAGGGGGACCTACGAGCAGTACTTC. The chain joins TRBV14 to TRBJ2-7, with 7 bases aligning to TRBD1. The CDR3 sequence is 15 residues long. CDR1 is SGHDN and CDR2 is FVKESK in the germline V gene. V lost 1 base, J lost 2 bases, and 5 bases stayed unmatched.

This clonotype has a count of ten or more. V is TRBV9 and J is TRBJ1-5; D is perhaps TRBD1 (5 bases). The ends were cut back, 0 bases at V and 1 base at J, with 8 bases in the middle. Germline values: CDR1 SGDLS, CDR2 YYNGEE. The CDR3 runs 15 residues. The CDR3 bases are TGTGCCAGCAGCGTAGACGGGGGAAGCAATCAGCCCCAGCATTTT. Amino acid sequence: CASSVDGGSNQPQHF.